A single sample is the source of the 4 T cell receptor beta chains below, sequenced in a study of identical twins. Using its own MiXCR run on the 5' RACE reads, TCRdb lists one record per CDR3 protein. Here the sample spans hundreds of thousands of distinct CDR3 sequences, roughly 6.2% being singletons. Sequencing was performed on naive T cells sorted from blood. These receptors were obtained from a man between 18 and 35 years old in good health.

This clonotype was seen repeatedly, ten times or more. The chain combines TRBV6-5 with TRBJ2-5, with D unclear. CDR1 is MNHEY, CDR2 SVGAGI, per germline. Trimming stripped 2 bases from V and 4 bases from J, with 11 bases between. This CDR3 region has 14 residues. Here the CDR3 reads CASSYRQPGETQYF. The DNA for the CDR3 is TGTGCCAGCAGTTACCGGCAACCTGGAGAGACCCAGTACTTC.

This clonotype was counted at least ten times. V and J are TRBV29-1 and TRBJ2-5; 9 positions match TRBD1. J was trimmed by 14 bases and V by 6 bases; bases with no gene match: 7. Per the germline V gene, CDR1 is SQVTM and CDR2 is ANQGSEA. The CDR3 spans 10 residues. DNA of the CDR3: TGCAGCGTCTACACGGGACAGGGCTACTTC. Translating it yields CSVYTGQGYF.

The chain couples TRBV18 to TRBJ1-4; D not resolved. CDR1 and CDR2 from the germline V gene are KGHSH and LQKENI. V lost 2 bases and J 4 bases, leaving 5 bases between the germline ends. The CDR3 sequence is 13 residues long. CDR3 nucleotides: TGTGCCAGCTCACCAAGGGATAATGAAAAACTGTTTTTT. Translation: CASSPRDNEKLFF.

The chain carries TRBV4-1 and TRBJ2-7, with TRBD2 matching 9 bases. CDR3 length: 17 amino acids. V shed 3 bases and J 5 bases; nucleotides not matched to a gene: 14. CDR1 MGHRA and CDR2 YSYEKL come from the germline V gene. The CDR3 DNA is TGCGCCAGCAGCCACGGGAACCTAGCGGGATTATTCAACGAGCAGTACTTC. Protein: CASSHGNLAGLFNEQYF.